Listed below are T cell receptor beta chains from one sample, sequenced in a study of T cell repertoires in cytomegalovirus infection. These TCRs are of unknown antigen specificity. TCRdb recomputed calls from the reads with MiXCR, one row per CDR3 protein. The table includes around 430,000 distinct CDR3 sequences, approximately 46% detected once. The material sequenced was cultured PBMCs, taken from culture after CMV antigen stimulation. The receptor set was obtained from a human donor in good health (CMV status not recorded). Some clones in this sample may be carry-over from other donors' samples. Both conserved end residues are part of each CDR3. D genes are given only for firm matches. Not all rows give a size; the values are once, few, many and, for expanded clones, a class.

j_gene | v_gene | d_gene | abundance | CDR3nt | CDR3aa
TRBJ2-5 | TRBV6-6 | TRBD2 | few | TGTGCCAGCAGAAGGACTAGCGGTGCGGAGACCCAGTACTTC | CASRRTSGAETQYF
TRBJ2-7 | TRBV7-8 | TRBD2 | few | TGTGCCAGCAGCCCGATTAGCGGGTCCTACGAGCAGTACTTC | CASSPISGSYEQYF
TRBJ2-1 | TRBV27 | - | - | TGTGCCAGCAGTGGCCTGGAGAGCTCCTACAATGAGCAGTTCTTC | CASSGLESSYNEQFF
TRBJ2-5 | TRBV7-8 | - | few | TGTGCCAGCAGCCTCCGGGCCCTGGGGGAGACCCAGTACTTC | CASSLRALGETQYF
TRBJ1-1 | TRBV7-2 | - | many | TGTGCCAGCAGCTTATCCTGGGAGGTTCTTACTGAAGCTTTCTTT | CASSLSWEVLTEAFF
TRBJ2-3 | TRBV6-5 | TRBD1 | - | TGTGCCAGCAGTCCGATGACAGGGGCCACAGATACGCAGTATTTT | CASSPMTGATDTQYF
TRBJ2-7 | TRBV4-1 | - | - | TGCGCCAGCAGCCAAGAACCGGGACCCCTTTACGAGCAGTACTTC | CASSQEPGPLYEQYF
TRBJ2-7 | TRBV7-2 | - | few | TGTGCCAGCAGCTTAGGGGGACCGACATCCTACGAGCAGTACTTC | CASSLGGPTSYEQYF
TRBJ1-3 | TRBV7-6 | - | - | TGTGCCAGCAGCCCCCGCCGAGCGAGCTCTGGAAACACCATATATTTT | CASSPRRASSGNTIYF
TRBJ1-5 | TRBV19 | - | - | TGTGCCAGTAGCCCCGACTGGGTGCCCCAGCATTTT | CASSPDWVPQHF
TRBJ1-6 | TRBV10-3 | - | - | TGTGCCATCAGTGGGGAAGGGGTTTCACCCCTCCACTTT | CAISGEGVSPLHF
TRBJ1-1 | TRBV5-1 | TRBD1 | - | TGCGCCAGCATCGGACAGGGGGGAAGCACTGAAGCTTTCTTT | CASIGQGGSTEAFF
TRBJ1-5 | TRBV12-3/TRBV12-4 | TRBD1 | - | TGTGCCAGCAGTCCAAGGACAGGGGGGAATCAGCCCCAGCATTTT | CASSPRTGGNQPQHF
TRBJ1-5 | TRBV12-3/TRBV12-4 | TRBD1 | many | TGTGCCAGCAGTTTACAACAGGGGGCGAATCAGCCCCAGCATTTT | CASSLQQGANQPQHF
TRBJ2-5 | TRBV20-1 | - | - | TGCAGTGCTAGAGCGGGGGGCGGGGAGACCCAGTACTTC | CSARAGGGETQYF
TRBJ2-1 | TRBV4-1 | TRBD2 | once | TGCGCCAGCAGCCAAGAGGGGCTAGCGGGAGTGAGGGAGCAGTTCTTC | CASSQEGLAGVREQFF
TRBJ2-4 | TRBV27 | - | few | TGTGCCAGCAGTTTTGCAGGAACCAAAAACATTCAGTACTTC | CASSFAGTKNIQYF
TRBJ2-7 | TRBV6-1 | - | few | TGTGCCAGCAGTTATCACAGGGTCAACGAGCAGTACTTC | CASSYHRVNEQYF
TRBJ2-3 | TRBV20-1 | - | once | TGCAGTGCTAGGGGGACACCCCAGGATACGCAGTATTTT | CSARGTPQDTQYF
TRBJ2-1 | TRBV11-2 | TRBD1 | few | TGTGCCAGCCGGGGGGACAGGGGTTACGATGAGCAGTTCTTC | CASRGDRGYDEQFF
TRBJ1-6 | TRBV27 | TRBD1 | - | TGTGCCAGCAGTTTTCGTGTCCGAGGGGGCGATTCACCCCTCCACTTT | CASSFRVRGGDSPLHF
TRBJ2-3 | TRBV6-2/TRBV6-3 | - | once | TGTGCCACCAGCTCTCGTGCAGATACGCAGTATTTT | CATSSRADTQYF
TRBJ1-5 | TRBV12-3/TRBV12-4 | - | - | TGTGCCAGCAGTACGACAATGAGCAATCAGCCCCAGCATTTT | CASSTTMSNQPQHF
TRBJ2-1 | TRBV19 | - | - | TGTGCCAGTACCAGGCGCGCGGGCCCCCCTGGCAATGAGCAGTTCTTC | CASTRRAGPPGNEQFF
TRBJ2-2 | TRBV7-2 | - | few | TGTGCCAGCAGCTTAAGGGGACTTTCTTCCGGGGAGCTGTTTTTT | CASSLRGLSSGELFF
TRBJ2-2 | TRBV10-3 | - | - | TGTGCCATCAGTAGCACGGGACACCGAAACACCGGGGAGCTGTTTTTT | CAISSTGHRNTGELFF
TRBJ2-1 | TRBV7-2 | TRBD2 | few | TGTGCCAGCAGTCTAAGGGGGGCTAGCGGGAGTATCGTAGGGAGAAATGAGCAGTTCTTC | CASSLRGASGSIVGRNEQFF
TRBJ1-3 | TRBV5-6 | - | - | TGTGCCAGCAGCTTGGCCCGCAGGTCTTTCGGAGACACCATATATTTT | CASSLARRSFGDTIYF
TRBJ2-2 | TRBV9 | - | - | TGTGCCAGCAGCGTAGATGGCGGGGTAAACACCGGGGAGCTGTTTTTT | CASSVDGGVNTGELFF
TRBJ2-1 | TRBV7-9 | - | few | TGTGCCAGCAGCCGAGAGACGACAGCCCTCAATGAGCAGTTCTTC | CASSRETTALNEQFF
TRBJ2-7 | TRBV7-8 | - | few | TGTGCCAGCAGCCCGGAAATCTACGAGCAGTACTTC | CASSPEIYEQYF
TRBJ2-5 | TRBV7-8 | - | - | TGTGCCAGCAGCTTAGCGGGGGGGCAATTGGAGACCCAGTACTTC | CASSLAGGQLETQYF
TRBJ2-5 | TRBV7-9 | - | few | TGTGCCAGCAGCCCCACCGCCGCCGGGGAAGAGACCCAGTACTTC | CASSPTAAGEETQYF
TRBJ1-1 | TRBV7-2 | - | few | TGTGCCAGCAGCTTTGAGGGCTTGGAAGCTTTCTTT | CASSFEGLEAFF
TRBJ2-5 | TRBV12-5 | TRBD2 | - | TGTGCTAGTGGTGAGAGCGGGGGGCAAGAGACCCAGTACTTC | CASGESGGQETQYF
TRBJ1-3 | TRBV4-1 | - | - | TGCGCCAGCAGCCAAGAAGTGGGTTCTGGAAACACCATATATTTT | CASSQEVGSGNTIYF
TRBJ1-5 | TRBV4-1 | - | - | TGCGCCAGCAGCCAATTGGGGGTAGGGCAGCCCCAGCATTTT | CASSQLGVGQPQHF
TRBJ2-1 | TRBV6-2/TRBV6-3 | TRBD2 | - | TGTGCCAGCGAGGATATCCCGGGGGGGTTTTCCTACAATGAGCAGTTCTTC | CASEDIPGGFSYNEQFF
TRBJ2-7 | TRBV11-2 | - | - | TGTGCCAGCAGCTTAAGGATTAGGACAGATAGCTCCTACGAGCAGTACTTC | CASSLRIRTDSSYEQYF
TRBJ2-1 | TRBV5-4 | - | - | TGTGCCAGCAGCCCAGACCTAGGACGAGTGAATGAGCAGTTCTTC | CASSPDLGRVNEQFF
TRBJ2-5 | TRBV7-6 | TRBD2 | - | TGTGCCATAAAAACCCTCCCCACTAGCGGGGGGGGTCAAGAGACCCAGTACTTC | CAIKTLPTSGGGQETQYF
TRBJ1-5 | TRBV7-8 | - | few | TGTGCCAGCAGCCCGCCCCAGGTAGGGTTCGGTCAGCCCCAGCATTTT | CASSPPQVGFGQPQHF
TRBJ2-7 | TRBV7-1 | - | - | TGTGCCAGCAGCAGACAGGATTGGGGCGAGCAGTACTTC | CASSRQDWGEQYF
TRBJ2-5 | TRBV12-3/TRBV12-4 | - | - | TGTGCCAGCACTCCCCTCGGTAGGGGAGAGACCCAGTACTTC | CASTPLGRGETQYF
TRBJ2-3 | TRBV7-2 | TRBD2 | few | TGTGCCAGCAGCTACCCGGGGGGGCCCGATACGCAGTATTTT | CASSYPGGPDTQYF
TRBJ2-1 | TRBV4-2 | TRBD1 | - | TGTGCCAGCAGCCAGGAAATACAGGGGGCGGGGGAGCAGTTCTTC | CASSQEIQGAGEQFF
TRBJ2-5 | TRBV27 | - | few | TGTGCCAGCAGTTTATCGTTGGGTTTCGGAGAGACCCAGTACTTC | CASSLSLGFGETQYF
TRBJ2-5 | TRBV7-2 | - | few | TGTGCCAGCAGTTCCGGGACATACCAAGAGACCCAGTACTTC | CASSSGTYQETQYF
TRBJ1-5 | TRBV19 | - | - | TGTGCCAGTAGTATTTCCGGTCAAGGTCAGCCCCAGCATTTT | CASSISGQGQPQHF
TRBJ2-7 | TRBV10-3 | - | few | TGTGCCATCAGTGATAATTGGGCTAGTAGGGGCTACGAGCAGTACTTC | CAISDNWASRGYEQYF
TRBJ1-2 | TRBV6-1 | - | - | TGTGCCAGCAGGACAGCCCGGAGCTATGGCTACACCTTC | CASRTARSYGYTF